The rows below give T cell receptor delta chains drawn from one sample of a study of gammadelta T cells in human blood. TCRdb repeated clone calling on the RT-PCR reads with CATT. Of more than 600 delta-chain clones listed, under 14% are singletons. The sample was Vgamma9Vdelta2 gamma-delta T cells from adult blood. These receptors all come from a human donor. CDR3s include the opening cysteine and the closing phenylalanine or tryptophan. Each record gives: D gene, clone size, V gene, J gene, CDR3 protein, CDR3 DNA. D genes are given only for firm matches. Part of the rows lack a size; the others show once, few, many or a class for expanded clones.

.	medium-sized	TRDV2	TRDJ1	CACDSAGIPYTDKLIF	TGTGCCTGTGACAGTGCGGGGATCCCGTACACCGATAAACTCATCTTT
TRDD3	.	TRDV2	TRDJ1	CACDTLLGDVYTDKLIF	TGTGCCTGTGACACCCTTCTGGGGGATGTGTACACCGATAAACTCATCTTT
TRDD3	large	TRDV2	TRDJ1	CACDTLGDKGTDKLIF	TGTGCCTGTGACACGCTGGGGGATAAGGGGACCGATAAACTCATCTTT
TRDD3	medium-sized	TRDV2	TRDJ1	CACDTVAYWGTHLYTDKLIF	TGTGCCTGTGACACCGTTGCTTACTGGGGGACCCACCTGTACACCGATAAACTCATCTTT
TRDD3	medium-sized	TRDV2	TRDJ1	CACVLLGGRDDKLIF	TGTGCCTGTGTCCTACTGGGGGGAAGAGACGATAAACTCATCTTT
.	medium-sized	TRDV2	TRDJ1	CACDTGSYGGYTDKLIF	TGTGCCTGTGACACCGGATCCTACGGGGGATACACCGATAAACTCATCTTT
TRDD3	large	TRDV2	TRDJ1	CACDSLDAGGIDKLIF	TGTGCCTGTGACTCCCTAGACGCTGGGGGTATTGATAAACTCATCTTT
TRDD3	.	TRDV2	TRDJ3	CACDTLGDTAPSSWDTRQMFF	TGTGCCTGTGACACCTTGGGGGATACTGCCCCCAGCTCCTGGGACACCCGACAGATGTTTTTC
TRDD3	hyperexpanded	TRDV2	TRDJ2	CACDQIGPERGYASQLFF	TGTGCCTGTGACCAGATAGGACCGGAACGGGGATACGCATCACAACTCTTCTTT
TRDD3	large	TRDV2	TRDJ1	CACDFLHVAGGYTDKLIF	TGTGCCTGTGACTTCCTTCATGTTGCTGGGGGCTACACCGATAAACTCATCTTT
TRDD3	medium-sized	TRDV2	TRDJ1	CACDTVFRPSERGIQDKLIF	TGTGCCTGTGACACCGTTTTTCGTCCCTCGGAAAGGGGGATACAAGATAAACTCATCTTT
TRDD3	large	TRDV2	TRDJ1	CACDTWGIKEGDDKLIF	TGTGCCTGTGACACCTGGGGGATAAAAGAGGGGGACGATAAACTCATCTTT
TRDD3	medium-sized	TRDV2	TRDJ1	CACDSLVLGDQITDKLIF	TGTGCCTGTGACTCACTCGTACTGGGGGACCAAATTACCGATAAACTCATCTTT
.	medium-sized	TRDV2	TRDJ1	CACDTLGITDKLIF	TGTGCCTGTGACACTCTGGGGATCACCGATAAACTCATCTTT
TRDD3	.	TRDV2	TRDJ3	CACDIVLGDHTSSWDTRQMFF	TGTGCCTGTGACATCGTACTGGGGGACCATACAAGCTCCTGGGACACCCGACAGATGTTTTTC
TRDD3	large	TRDV2	TRDJ1	CACESLGDTSTDKLIF	TGTGCCTGTGAATCCCTGGGGGATACTAGCACCGATAAACTCATCTTT
.	large	TRDV2	TRDJ1	CACDPVGPTKDKLIF	TGTGCCTGTGACCCTGTGGGGCCCACAAAGGATAAACTCATCTTT
TRDD3	medium-sized	TRDV2	TRDJ1	CACDSLLGDRSKLIF	TGTGCCTGTGACAGCTTACTGGGGGATCGATCAAAACTCATCTTT
TRDD3	.	TRDV3	TRDJ1	CASSDIECPVLGDTGVESADKLIF	TGTGCCTCTTCCGATATCGAATGCCCTGTACTGGGGGATACGGGGGTTGAGAGCGCCGATAAACTCATCTTT
TRDD3	medium-sized	TRDV2	TRDJ1	CACDTVSTGGYRTDKLIF	TGTGCCTGTGATACCGTAAGCACTGGGGGATACCGAACCGATAAACTCATCTTT
TRDD3	medium-sized	TRDV2	TRDJ1	CACDTLGESNNKLIF	TGTGCCTGTGACACGCTGGGGGAATCCAATAATAAACTCATCTTT
TRDD3	medium-sized	TRDV2	TRDJ1	CACDSLGDTDKLIF	TGTGCCTGTGACAGTCTGGGGGACACCGATAAACTCATCTTT
TRDD3	.	TRDV2	TRDJ1	CACDTLLTKLGDNLSDKLIF	TGTGCCTGTGACACCCTCCTCACTAAACTGGGGGATAACCTTAGCGATAAACTCATCTTT
TRDD3	medium-sized	TRDV2	TRDJ1	CACDELTGGYVRTDKLIF	TGTGCCTGTGACGAGCTTACTGGGGGATACGTTCGGACCGATAAACTCATCTTT